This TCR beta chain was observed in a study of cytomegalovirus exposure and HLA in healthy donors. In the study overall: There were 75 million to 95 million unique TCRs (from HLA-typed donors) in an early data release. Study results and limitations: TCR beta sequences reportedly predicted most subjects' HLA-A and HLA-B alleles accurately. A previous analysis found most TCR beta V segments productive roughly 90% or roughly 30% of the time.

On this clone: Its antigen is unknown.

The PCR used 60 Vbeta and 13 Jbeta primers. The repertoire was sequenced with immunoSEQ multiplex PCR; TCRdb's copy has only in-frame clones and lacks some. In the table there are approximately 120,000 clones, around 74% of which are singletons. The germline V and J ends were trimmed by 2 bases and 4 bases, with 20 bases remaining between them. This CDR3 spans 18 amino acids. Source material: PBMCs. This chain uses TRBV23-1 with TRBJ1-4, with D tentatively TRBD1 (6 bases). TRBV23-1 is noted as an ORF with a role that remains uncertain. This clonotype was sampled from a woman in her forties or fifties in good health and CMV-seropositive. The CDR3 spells CASSQRTRPGGLNEKLFF. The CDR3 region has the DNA TGCGCCAGCAGTCAACGGACTCGCCCCGGGGGGCTTAATGAAAAACTGTTTTTT.